The rows below give T cell receptor beta chains drawn from one sample of a study of STAT3 mutations in large granular lymphocyte leukemia. Sequencing used immunoSEQ multiplex PCR; TCRdb keeps in-frame clones, though not all of them. The sample carries 13,000 or so clones, 88% recorded once. The sample consisted of PBMCs. These receptors all come from a human donor with T large granular lymphocyte leukemia. Some clones in this sample may be carry-over from other donors' samples. Each CDR3 is given with its conserved first and last residue. The D gene is left open where the match is weak.

CDR3aa	len	v_gene	d_gene	j_gene
CASSLGMTSGGVETQYF	17	TRBV11-2	TRBD2	TRBJ2-5
CASSKQVTYEQYF	13	TRBV5-6	NA	TRBJ2-7
CASSLHGPGFYEQYF	15	TRBV7-2	NA	TRBJ2-7
CASKPGRAADTQYF	14	TRBV10-2	NA	TRBJ2-3
CASSYGTGYSTDTQYF	16	TRBV6-5	NA	TRBJ2-3
CASSARQAHGELFF	14	TRBV2	NA	TRBJ2-2
CASSVTDTDTQYF	13	TRBV2	NA	TRBJ2-3
CASSVDRWNTEAFF	14	TRBV9	NA	TRBJ1-1
CASSNGVGKETQYF	14	TRBV5-1	NA	TRBJ2-5
CASSPRDRDNYGYTF	15	TRBV18	TRBD1	TRBJ1-2
CASSEMGLPGNEQFF	15	TRBV2	NA	TRBJ2-1
CASSFDSPTGPQHF	14	TRBV7-9	NA	TRBJ1-5
CSVEDRGGRGYTF	13	TRBV29-1	NA	TRBJ1-2